The clone carrying this T cell receptor (beta chain) has just a few counts. The ends were cut back, 2 bases at V and 0 bases at J, with 11 bases in the middle. The CDR3 covers 16 residues. Germline CDR1 reads SGHTA; CDR2 reads FQGTGA. These data belong to a study of blood T cell repertoires in COVID-19. The repertoire was sequenced with immunoSEQ multiplex PCR; TCRdb's copy has only in-frame clones and lacks some. The sample has approximately 38,000 clones, about nine tenths seen once. The TCR comes from a man in his fifties with active or convalescent COVID-19. This chain links TRBV7-3 with TRBJ1-3, with D uncertain. Sequencing was done on a sample of peripheral blood. The CDR3 protein is CASSLGPLNSGNTIYF. Written as DNA, the CDR3 is TGTGCCAGCAGCTTAGGCCCCCTGAACTCTGGAAACACCATATATTTT.